This is a list of T cell receptor beta chains from one sample in a study of T cells after yellow fever vaccination. TCRdb reprocessed the 5' RACE reads with MiXCR, giving one entry per CDR3 protein. Among under 250,000 distinct CDR3 sequences, 6.9% were seen once, and the ten largest hold roughly 0.9%. The sequences come from CD4+ T cells sorted from PBMCs, collected 15 days after the yellow fever booster vaccination. These receptors originate from a man aged 30-40 years who received the YFV17D yellow fever vaccine. The CDR3 runs from the conserved cysteine through the conserved F or W. Fields, in order: V gene, CDR3 protein.

TRBV5-1,CASSLGRPTKSEQYF
TRBV6-2/TRBV6-3,CASRWTEGLVYEQYF
TRBV20-1,CSAYRDAPSDTLHF
TRBV4-3,CASSQDLWETQYF
TRBV7-9,CASTDPGGGIYEQYF
TRBV20-1,CSVRGGIDTKNIQYF
TRBV7-2,CASSLRDPLGTDTQYF
TRBV7-2,CASSLGQGLHQETQYF
TRBV3-1,CASSQDGKTQYF
TRBV5-1,CASKADPPSETQYF
TRBV28,CASSLLPRTSGFYEQYF